What follows are 30 T cell receptor beta chains derived from one specimen sequenced in a study of identical twins. Using its own MiXCR run on the 5' RACE reads, TCRdb lists one record per CDR3 protein. This sample yields some 790,000 distinct CDR3 sequences, of which roughly 18% are seen a single time; approximately 14% belongs to the top ten. This same sample was also part of a study on T cells expressing NK-cell markers.

The sample was PBMCs. The origin of the receptors is a woman aged 18-29 years in good health.

The chain carries TRBV12-3 or TRBV12-4 and TRBJ2-1; 8 bases align to TRBD2. The CDR3 contains 15 residues. After removal of 7 bases from V and 4 bases from J, the junction contained 9 bases not matched to a gene. The CDR3 reads CASKVSGGNYNEQFF. Written as DNA, the CDR3 is TGTGCCAGCAAAGTAAGCGGGGGCAATTACAATGAGCAGTTCTTC.

The chain joins TRBV7-9 to TRBJ2-3; 11 positions agree with TRBD2. J was trimmed by 3 bases and V by 4 bases; bases with no gene match: 6. The germline V gene encodes CDR1 SEHNR and CDR2 FQNEAQ (reference sequence). The CDR3 is made up of 16 amino acids. The CDR3 region is CASSYTIAGGTDTQYF. The CDR3 bases are TGTGCCAGCAGCTACACCATAGCGGGGGGGACAGATACGCAGTATTTT.

In its sample, this clonotype was seen a few times. CDR3 DNA: TGTGCCAGCAGCGTAGATGTTAACAATGAGCAGTTCTTC. As protein: CASSVDVNNEQFF. The genes are TRBV9 and TRBJ2-1; D is ambiguous. The CDR3 totals 13 residues. The V end was cut by 0 bases, the J end by 5 bases, with 6 bases between. Germline V CDR1 and CDR2: SGDLS, YYNGEE.

This clonotype was counted a single time. The chain combines TRBV10-1 with TRBJ2-3; D might be TRBD2 (6 bases). Germline CDR1 and CDR2: WNHNN and SYGVQD (reference sequence). The CDR3 totals 15 residues. Trimming removed 3 bases from V and 4 bases from J, with 14 bases in between. The CDR3: CASSDRRGGADTQYF. CDR3 DNA sequence: TGCGCCAGCAGTGATAGGCGGGGAGGCGCAGATACGCAGTATTTT.

This clonotype came up a few times. The chain is built from TRBV5-1 and TRBJ2-2, with TRBD2 matching over 8 bases. The CDR3 spans 15 residues. Germline lookup yields CDR1 SGHRS and CDR2 YFSETQ. The J segment lost 3 bases and the V segment lost 8 bases, leaving 9 bases of the junction unmatched. Here the CDR3 reads CARGREGNDTGELFF. CDR3 bases: TGCGCCAGGGGCCGGGAGGGGAACGACACCGGGGAGCTGTTTTTT.

In this sample, this clonotype turned up a few times. V and J are TRBV15 and TRBJ2-5, with TRBD2 identical over 8 bases. Germline V gene sequence: CDR1 LNHNV, CDR2 YYDKDF (reference sequence). This CDR3 has 13 residues. The V segment lost 6 bases and the J segment 3 bases; nucleotides outside the gene matches: 3. The CDR3, as DNA: TGTGCCACCAGGCTGACTAGCGAAGAGACCCAGTACTTC. Protein: CATRLTSEETQYF.

This chain joins TRBV20-1 and TRBJ2-3; D gene uncertain. V dropped 0 bases and J dropped 2 bases, with 21 bases sitting between them. This CDR3 is 18 amino acids long. CDR1 and CDR2 from the germline V gene are DFQATT and SNEGSKA (reference sequence). The CDR3 loop reads CSARDPHSLRASTDTQYF. DNA for the CDR3: TGCAGTGCTAGAGATCCTCACTCTCTACGAGCTTCCACAGATACGCAGTATTTT.

This clonotype turned up a few times. V usage is TRBV7-9 and J usage is TRBJ2-1; D possibly corresponds to TRBD2 (6 bases). CDR1 SEHNR and CDR2 FQNEAQ come from the germline V gene (reference sequence). This CDR3 region has 14 residues. V was pared by 3 bases and J by 12 bases, with 18 bases between. CDR3 loop: CASSLGGLDDGQFF. DNA of the CDR3: TGTGCCAGCAGCTTGGGGGGATTAGACGACGGGCAGTTCTTC.

The V gene is TRBV18, the J gene TRBJ2-2; D call uncertain. Germline CDR1 reads KGHSH; CDR2 reads LQKENI. V gave up 1 base and J gave up 1 base, with 10 bases separating them. The length of the CDR3 is 16 residues. The CDR3: CASSPRTAKNTGELFF. The CDR3 DNA reads as TGTGCCAGCTCACCACGAACGGCTAAGAACACCGGGGAGCTGTTTTTT.

This clonotype has only a few counts. The DNA of the CDR3 is TGTGCCAGCAGCAGGACTAGCGGACTACAAGAGACCCAGTACTTC. This translates into CASSRTSGLQETQYF. The gene calls are TRBV7-9 and TRBJ2-5; 10 bases map to TRBD2. Germline CDR1 and CDR2: SEHNR and FQNEAQ (reference sequence). The CDR3 extends over 15 amino acids. V shed 5 bases, J shed 2 bases, and the junction held 5 bases outside the gene matches.

This chain uses TRBV5-1 with TRBJ2-6; no definite D call. Trimming took off 3 bases at V and 0 bases at J, with 4 bases between the two ends. The CDR3 contains 14 residues. CDR1 is SGHRS and CDR2 is YFSETQ in the germline V gene. The CDR3 DNA sequence: TGCGCCAGCAGCTCCATCTCTGGGGCCAACGTCCTGACTTTC. It specifies CASSSISGANVLTF. The full variable domain, completed using reference TRBV5-1 and TRBJ2-6, is KAGVTQTPRYLIKTRGQQVTLSCSPISGHRSVSWYQQTPGQGLQFLFEYFSETQRNKGNFPGRFSGRQFSNSRSEMNVSTLELGDSALYLCASSSISGANVLTFGAGSRLTVL.

In its sample, this clonotype was seen a few times. The rearrangement links TRBV5-1 to TRBJ1-5; D gene uncertain. The CDR3 runs to 14 residues. Germline CDR1 reads SGHRS; CDR2 reads YFSETQ. V was shortened by 1 base and J by 4 bases, with 9 bases between the two germline ends. The CDR3 sequence: CASSLLSPNQPQHF. The CDR3 DNA is TGCGCCAGCAGCTTGCTGTCACCGAATCAGCCCCAGCATTTT.

The rearrangement uses TRBV15 and TRBJ1-3; TRBD1 might be the D (5 bases). This CDR3 contains 14 residues. Germline lookup yields CDR1 LNHNV and CDR2 YYDKDF (reference sequence). Trimming stripped 2 bases from V and 1 base from J, with 6 bases between. In DNA form, the CDR3 reads TGTGCCACCAGCAGACCAGGGTCTGGAAACACCATATATTTT. Amino acid sequence: CATSRPGSGNTIYF. Based on the CDR3 plus reference TRBV15 and TRBJ1-3, the full variable domain is DAMVIQNPRYQVTQFGKPVTLSCSQTLNHNVMYWYQQKSSQAPKLLFHYYDKDFNNEADTPDNFQSRRPNTSFCFLDIRSPGLGDTAMYLCATSRPGSGNTIYFGEGSWLTVV.

The chain couples TRBV7-2 to TRBJ1-2; 8 nucleotides agree with TRBD1. Germline V gene sequence: CDR1 SGHTA, CDR2 FQGNSA. The length of the CDR3 is 13 residues. With 5 bases clipped from V and 8 bases from J, the junction kept 7 bases outside the gene matches. For the CDR3, the DNA is TGTGCCAGCAGCGGACAGGGCCCCTGGGGCTACACCTTC. Its translation: CASSGQGPWGYTF.

The chain carries TRBV27 and TRBJ1-6, with D unclear. Germline assignment: CDR1 MNHEY and CDR2 SMNVEV (reference sequence). V gave up 1 base and J gave up 0 bases, with 10 bases separating them. This CDR3 comprises 17 residues. The CDR3 loop reads CASSLLGGSSYNSPLHF. The CDR3 coding sequence is TGTGCCAGCAGTTTATTGGGCGGAAGCTCCTATAATTCACCCCTCCACTTT.

The table lists this clonotype with a few counts. The chain recombines TRBV6-1 with TRBJ2-7, with a tentative D call TRBD2 (5 bases). CDR3 length: 13 residues. With 5 bases removed from V and 4 bases from J, the gap between germline ends came to 12 bases. Germline CDR1 and CDR2: MNHNS and SASEGT. For the CDR3, the DNA is TGTGCCAGCAGTCCTAGGGAGTGGTACGAGCAGTACTTC. Protein product: CASSPREWYEQYF.

This clonotype has a count of ten or more. The chain is built from TRBV7-8 and TRBJ1-1; 10 bases map to TRBD1. With V trimmed by 2 bases and J by 1 base, 1 base remained unmatched. This CDR3 has 15 amino acids. CDR1 is SGHVS, CDR2 FQNEAQ, per germline. This CDR3 is CASSLRDRGNTEAFF. CDR3 DNA: TGTGCCAGCAGCTTAAGGGACAGGGGGAACACTGAAGCTTTCTTT.

Of note for this clonotype: One junction end disagrees with the germline gene, perhaps due to a read error. V is TRBV3-1 and J is TRBJ2-7; tentatively, D is TRBD2 (5 bases). The CDR3 sequence is 11 residues long. Germline values: CDR1 LGHDT, CDR2 YNNKEL (reference sequence). The CDR3 spells CASTGGLGIHF. CDR3 nucleotides: TGTGCCAGCACCGGCGGGTTGGGTATTCACTTC.

V usage is TRBV12-3 or TRBV12-4 and J usage is TRBJ1-1, with D hard to call. Trimming left V 3 bases short and J 11 bases short, with 10 bases between. The CDR3 consists of 11 residues. CDR3 protein: CASSLSQLAFF. Here the CDR3 DNA reads TGTGCCAGCAGTTTGAGCCAGCTGGCTTTCTTT.

This clonotype was observed a handful of times. The V and J genes are TRBV5-1 and TRBJ2-1, with 7 bases fitting TRBD2. The V gene's germline CDR1 is SGHRS and CDR2 YFSETQ. V shed 4 bases, J shed 5 bases, and the junction held 6 bases outside the gene matches. The CDR3 spans 14 residues. Written as DNA, the CDR3 is TGCGCCAGCAGCCCCGGGAGGTTCGACAATGAGCAGTTCTTC. Its translation: CASSPGRFDNEQFF.

The chain joins TRBV4-2 to TRBJ2-2; D unresolved. The germline gives CDR1 LGHNA, CDR2 YNFKEQ. This CDR3 comprises 19 residues. Trimming removed 5 bases from V and 1 base from J, with 23 bases in between. Written as DNA, the CDR3 is TGTGCCAGCAGCTCCCAGCTACCCCACGGCAGAGTGAACACCGGGGAGCTGTTTTTT. Its translation: CASSSQLPHGRVNTGELFF.

This clonotype was observed a handful of times. The chain recombines TRBV20-1 with TRBJ2-1; a weak D match, TRBD2 (6 bases). The CDR3 consists of 13 residues. V was shortened by 3 bases and J by 5 bases, with 11 bases between the two germline ends. Germline V gives CDR1 DFQATT, CDR2 SNEGSKA (reference sequence). The CDR3 DNA sequence: TGCAGTGCTAGTTCTAGCGCCAACAATGAGCAGTTCTTC. Amino acids: CSASSSANNEQFF.

This clonotype was counted between two and nine times. CDR3 in amino acids: CASSPTGQGSGELFF. CDR3 bases: TGCGCCAGCAGCCCGACGGGACAGGGCTCCGGGGAGCTGTTTTTT. The V gene is TRBV5-1, the J gene TRBJ2-2; 9 bases line up with TRBD1. This CDR3 has 15 amino acids. V gave up 4 bases and J gave up 6 bases; unmatched junction bases: 7. Germline CDR1 and CDR2: SGHRS and YFSETQ.

This clonotype was observed a few times. The CDR3: CSAEGEARAGSYEQYF. Written as DNA, the CDR3 is TGCAGTGCCGAGGGAGAGGCCAGGGCAGGCTCCTACGAGCAGTACTTC. The gene calls are TRBV20-1 and TRBJ2-7; D might be TRBD1 or TRBD2, each matching 5 bases. This CDR3 is built from 16 residues. The V end was cut by 6 bases, the J end by 0 bases, with 21 bases between. Germline V gives CDR1 DFQATT, CDR2 SNEGSKA (reference sequence).

This clonotype occurred a few times. CDR3 nucleotides: TGTGCCAGCAGCGAGTCGGCCACACTGAACACTGAAGCTTTCTTT. It is translated as CASSESATLNTEAFF. The chain couples TRBV9 to TRBJ1-1; D uncertain. The germline V gene has CDR1 SGDLS and CDR2 YYNGEE. This CDR3 spans 15 amino acids. With 3 bases removed from V and 0 bases from J, the gap between germline ends came to 12 bases.

The chain recombines TRBV20-1 with TRBJ2-3, with D unclear. There are 14 residues in the CDR3. Trimming stripped 6 bases from V and 6 bases from J, with 19 bases between. The germline V gene encodes CDR1 DFQATT and CDR2 SNEGSKA (reference sequence). CDR3 DNA sequence: TGCAGTGCGGTTAAGGAACGAACCCTGGATACGCAGTATTTT. It translates to CSAVKERTLDTQYF.

This clonotype was picked up a small number of times. V and J are TRBV12-3 or TRBV12-4 and TRBJ2-3; D gene uncertain. The germline V and J ends were trimmed by 7 bases and 6 bases, with 8 bases remaining between them. The CDR3 is 11 residues long. The CDR3: CASNLGDTQYF. The CDR3 nucleotides are TGTGCCAGCAACTTGGGGGATACGCAGTATTTT.

This clonotype turned up a few times. The J gene is TRBJ1-2, the V gene TRBV6-1, with D maybe TRBD1 (5 bases). V was cut by 7 bases and J by 8 bases, with 17 bases left in between. Germline V lookup: CDR1 MNHNS, CDR2 SASEGT. The CDR3 is 13 residues long. The CDR3 is CASTRQGPGGYTF. The CDR3 DNA follows: TGTGCCAGCACCCGCCAGGGACCGGGAGGCTACACCTTC.

This clonotype appeared a few times. V usage is TRBV4-1 and J usage is TRBJ2-1; TRBD2 might be the D (6 bases). Per the germline V gene, CDR1 is MGHRA and CDR2 is YSYEKL. This CDR3 spans 13 amino acids. V was trimmed by 11 bases and J by 4 bases, leaving 15 bases between them. The DNA for the CDR3 is TGCGCCGCGGGGAACGTAGTTTACAATGAGCAGTTCTTC. Amino acid sequence: CAAGNVVYNEQFF.

V and J are TRBV20-1 and TRBJ2-3; 13 nucleotides match TRBD2. In germline, CDR1 is DFQATT, CDR2 SNEGSKA (reference sequence). This CDR3 region has 16 residues. Trimming took 6 bases from V and 7 from J; bases not matched to a gene: 13. CDR3 bases: TGCAGTGCCACTCCCACTAGCGGGAGGGCTGAATATACGCAGTATTTT. This codes for CSATPTSGRAEYTQYF.